This T cell receptor beta chain was identified during a study of cytomegalovirus exposure and HLA in healthy donors. Points from the study as a whole: It was reported in a later analysis that an Asian-associated ancestry cluster showed fewer N-insertions than the roughly 670-donor mean. The study designated about 180 TCR beta chains cytomegalovirus-associated. The authors reported that TCR beta sequences could predict HLA-A and HLA-B alleles. These predictions were accurate for most subjects in the first cohort.

The PCR used 60 Vbeta and 13 Jbeta primers. Data came from immunoSEQ multiplex PCR; TCRdb stores just in-frame clones and leaves some out. The data hold around 110,000 clones, with around three quarters observed a single time. The CDR3 extends over 15 amino acids. V lost 1 base to trimming and J lost 2 bases, with 9 bases between them. Germline V gives CDR1 SGHTA, CDR2 FQGNSA. As concerns this clone: Antigen unknown.

V usage is TRBV7-2 and J usage is TRBJ2-1; possibly TRBD1 for D (6 bases). This receptor was taken from a woman in her 50s in good health and CMV-seropositive. The sample comprised PBMCs. The DNA of the CDR3 is TGTGCCAGCAGCTTAGGAAGGACAGCCTACAATGAGCAGTTCTTC. This sequence encodes CASSLGRTAYNEQFF.